The 4 T cell receptor beta chains below were found in one sample sequenced in a study of beta chain features in type 1 diabetes. The investigators reverse transcribed all of the isolated RNA, so they sequenced expressed TCRB transcripts. Generated by immunoSEQ multiplex PCR, the TCRdb table keeps only in-frame clones and is missing some. The repertoire has some 150,000 clones, roughly 11% of them found once; the top ten carry 2% to 2.5%. Sequencing was performed on central memory CD4+ T cells from blood. All receptors derive from a man in his late teens or twenties in good health.

The chain is built from TRBV7-2 and TRBJ1-1, with unresolved D. The CDR3 contains 12 residues. Per the germline V gene, CDR1 is SGHTA and CDR2 is FQGNSA. The V gene lost 5 bases and the J gene lost 11 bases, with 15 bases spanning the gap. The CDR3 region has the DNA TGTGCCAGCAGCCCCCCCCAAGGAGGGGCTTTCTTT. It codes for CASSPPQGGAFF.

The gene calls are TRBV29-1 and TRBJ2-5; TRBD2 is a possible D gene (5 bases). Per the germline V gene, CDR1 is SQVTM and CDR2 is ANQGSEA. V was shortened by 5 bases and J by 4 bases, with 17 bases between the two germline ends. The CDR3 is 14 residues long. CDR3 sequence (DNA): TGCAGCGTTCTTATGACGAGGGCCGGAGAGACCCAGTACTTC. This codes for CSVLMTRAGETQYF.

The chain joins TRBV11-2 to TRBJ2-7; tentative D call: TRBD1 (6 bases). The germline gives CDR1 SGHAT, CDR2 FQNNGV. CDR3 length: 13 residues. V was clipped by 3 bases and J by 5 bases, with 11 bases between them. The CDR3 here is CASSFTGSHEQYF. CDR3 DNA: TGTGCCAGCAGCTTTACAGGGTCCCACGAGCAGTACTTC.

This clone was picked up a small number of times. This chain joins TRBV4-1 and TRBJ2-7, with 8 nucleotides matching TRBD1. V lost 7 bases to trimming and J lost 3 bases; unmatched junction nucleotides: 11. This CDR3 is built from 15 residues. Germline values: CDR1 MGHRA, CDR2 YSYEKL. The CDR3 region has the DNA TGCGCCAGCACCCCTGGTCAGGGGGCCCACTACGAGCAGTACTTC. Protein: CASTPGQGAHYEQYF.